These 7 T cell receptor beta chains were all obtained from the same sample, sequenced in a study of shared clonotypes between healthy human individuals. Naive CD8 cells, CD45RO-negative and positively selected for CCR7, excluded terminally differentiated effector memory CD45RA+ cells. Assay: immunoSEQ multiplex PCR; the TCRdb copy retains only in-frame clones and omits some. The sample lists roughly 570,000 clones, roughly 98% seen once, with 0.3% in the top ten. Sample: naive CD8+ T cells sorted from blood. The receptors were gathered from a man aged 25 to 40 in good health.

Concerning this clone: The germline gene is not matched at one end of the junction; a read error may be the cause. The J gene is TRBJ2-2, the V gene TRBV29-1; 9 bases line up with TRBD2. Germline V CDR1 and CDR2: SQVTM, ANQGSEA. This CDR3 contains 14 residues. Here the CDR3 reads CSVGSGRRTGELFF. In nucleotides, the CDR3 is TGCAGCGTCGGGAGCGGGAGGCGAACCGGGGAGTTGTTTTTT.

The V call is TRBV2, the J call TRBJ2-5; 8 bases align to TRBD1. This CDR3 is built from 16 residues. Germline V gene data show CDR1 as SNHLY and CDR2 as FYNNEI. Trimming removed 8 bases from V and 4 bases from J; junction bases left unmatched: 15. CDR3: CASLRSGTGWRETQYF. Here the CDR3 DNA reads TGTGCCAGCCTCCGGTCGGGGACAGGTTGGCGAGAGACCCAGTACTTC.

The CDR3 DNA reads as TGTGCCAGCAGTTCCCACCCACAGGGGTTCACGGATACGCAGTATTTT. Its translation: CASSSHPQGFTDTQYF. The V gene is TRBV27, the J gene TRBJ2-3, with TRBD1 matching 7 bases. The germline V gene has CDR1 MNHEY and CDR2 SMNVEV (reference sequence). The CDR3 covers 16 residues. With V trimmed by 4 bases and J by 6 bases, 13 bases remained unmatched.

This chain's CDR3 is CASSSGASWEQYF. CDR3 in DNA: TGTGCCAGCAGCTCAGGGGCCTCTTGGGAGCAGTACTTC. The chain is built from TRBV7-8 and TRBJ2-7; D perhaps matches TRBD1 (6 bases). Per germline, CDR1 SGHVS and CDR2 FQNEAQ. V dropped 4 bases and J dropped 7 bases, with 14 bases sitting between them. The CDR3 spans 13 residues. Supplemented by reference TRBV7-8 and TRBJ2-7, the full variable domain reads GAGVSQSPRYKVAKRGQDVALRCDPISGHVSLFWYQQALGQGPEFLTYFQNEAQLDKSGLPSDRFFAERPEGSVSTLKIQRTQQEDSAVYLCASSSGASWEQYFGPGTRLTVT.

The chain recombines TRBV7-6 with TRBJ1-2; D call uncertain. The germline V gene has CDR1 SGHVS and CDR2 FNYEAQ. The V end lost 2 bases, the J end lost 1 base, and 8 bases lay between the germline ends. This CDR3 has 14 residues. This chain's CDR3 is CASSLSEDNYGYTF. CDR3 nucleotides: TGTGCCAGCAGCTTAAGTGAGGATAACTATGGCTACACCTTC.

J is TRBJ2-7 and V is TRBV6-6; D is unresolved. V was cut by 0 bases and J by 0 bases, with 12 bases left in between. Per germline, CDR1 MNHNY and CDR2 SVGAGI (reference sequence). This CDR3 spans 16 amino acids. This CDR3 is CASSYSMERSSYEQYF. CDR3 nucleotides: TGTGCCAGCAGTTACTCGATGGAGAGGAGCTCCTACGAGCAGTACTTC.

The chain employs TRBV13 and TRBJ1-2; D is perhaps TRBD1 (5 bases). There are 13 residues in the CDR3. Between the trimmed V and J ends, which lost 5 bases and 4 bases, there was a span of 11 bases. Germline V lookup: CDR1 PRHDT, CDR2 FYEKMQ (reference sequence). The CDR3, as DNA: TGTGCCAGCAGCCCTCAGGGTGGCTATGGCTACACCTTC. It codes for CASSPQGGYGYTF.